The source of this T cell receptor (beta chain) is a study of blood T cell repertoires in COVID-19. About the research overall: Acute-phase and convalescent COVID-19 samples originated in the United States, Italy and Spain. T cells, B-cell-depleted T cells, or PBMCs provided the cDNA or gDNA that served as material.

In the source study's methods: Scientists estimated how many nucleated cells there were by amplifying reference gene primers. Repertoires were generated with immunoSEQ multiplex PCR, while TCRdb's copy carries only in-frame clones and drops some. That table supplies the V and J calls and clone size; D and trimming were determined from the DNA. The sample has 35,000 to 50,000 clones; more than 80% are singletons. V gave up 6 bases and J gave up 4 bases; unmatched junction bases: 6. CDR1 is SGHTA, CDR2 FQGTGA, per germline. This CDR3 spans 14 amino acids. Specimen: peripheral blood. This clonotype was obtained from a man in his sixties with acute or convalescent COVID-19. This chain connects TRBV7-3 to TRBJ1-1, with 9 positions matching TRBD1. The CDR3 sequence is CASRPQGASTEAFF. CDR3 in DNA: TGTGCCAGCAGACCACAGGGGGCCAGCACTGAAGCTTTCTTT.